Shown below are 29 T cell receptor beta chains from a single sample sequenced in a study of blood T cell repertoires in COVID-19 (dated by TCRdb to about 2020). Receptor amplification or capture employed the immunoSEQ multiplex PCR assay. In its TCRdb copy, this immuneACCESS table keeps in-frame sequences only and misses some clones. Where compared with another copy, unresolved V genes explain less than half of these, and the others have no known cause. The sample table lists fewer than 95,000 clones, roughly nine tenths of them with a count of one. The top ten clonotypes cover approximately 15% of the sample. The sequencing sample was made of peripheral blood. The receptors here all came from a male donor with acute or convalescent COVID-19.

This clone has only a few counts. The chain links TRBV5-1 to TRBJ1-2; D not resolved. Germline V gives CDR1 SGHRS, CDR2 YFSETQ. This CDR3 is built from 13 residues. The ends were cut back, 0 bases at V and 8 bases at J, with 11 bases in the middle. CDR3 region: CASSLGGSGGYTF. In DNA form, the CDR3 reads TGCGCCAGCAGCTTGGGAGGGTCCGGGGGCTACACCTTC.

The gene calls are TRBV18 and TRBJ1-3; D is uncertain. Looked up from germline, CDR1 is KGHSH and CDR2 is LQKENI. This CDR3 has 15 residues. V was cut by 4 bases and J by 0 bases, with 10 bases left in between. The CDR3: CASSQQSRSGNTIYF. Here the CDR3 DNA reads TGTGCCAGCTCACAACAGTCCCGCTCTGGAAACACCATATATTTT.

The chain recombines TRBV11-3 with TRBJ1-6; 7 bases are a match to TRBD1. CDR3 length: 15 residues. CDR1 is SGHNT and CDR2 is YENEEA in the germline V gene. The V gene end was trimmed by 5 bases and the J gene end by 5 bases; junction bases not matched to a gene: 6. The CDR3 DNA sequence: TGTGCCAGCAGCGCTACCGGACAGGATAATTCACCCCTCCACTTT. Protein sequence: CASSATGQDNSPLHF.

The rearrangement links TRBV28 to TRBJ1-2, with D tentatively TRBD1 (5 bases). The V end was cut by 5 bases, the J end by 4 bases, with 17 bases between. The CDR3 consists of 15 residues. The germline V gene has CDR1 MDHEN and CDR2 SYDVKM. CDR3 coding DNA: TGTGCCAGCAGTAGTGGGCGGGGCAGGTCCTATGGCTACACCTTC. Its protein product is CASSSGRGRSYGYTF.

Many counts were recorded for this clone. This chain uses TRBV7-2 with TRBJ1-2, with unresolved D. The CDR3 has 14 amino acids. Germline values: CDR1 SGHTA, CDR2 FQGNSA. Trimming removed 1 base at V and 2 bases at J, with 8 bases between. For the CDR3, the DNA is TGTGCCAGCAGCTTAGAGACAAGGAACTATGGCTACACCTTC. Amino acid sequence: CASSLETRNYGYTF.

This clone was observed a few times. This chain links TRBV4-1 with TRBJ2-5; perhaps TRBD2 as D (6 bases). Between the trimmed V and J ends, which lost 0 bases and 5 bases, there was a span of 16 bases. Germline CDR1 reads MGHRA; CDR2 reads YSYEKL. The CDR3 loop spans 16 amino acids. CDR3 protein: CASSQEAGRARETQYF. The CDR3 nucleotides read TGCGCCAGCAGCCAAGAAGCGGGCCGGGCTAGGGAGACCCAGTACTTC.

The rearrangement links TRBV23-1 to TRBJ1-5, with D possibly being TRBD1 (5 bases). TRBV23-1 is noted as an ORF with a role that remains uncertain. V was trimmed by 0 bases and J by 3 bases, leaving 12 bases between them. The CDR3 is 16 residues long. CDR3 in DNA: TGCGCCAGCAGTCAATCAACCAGGGTAATCAATCAGCCCCAGCATTTT. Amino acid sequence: CASSQSTRVINQPQHF.

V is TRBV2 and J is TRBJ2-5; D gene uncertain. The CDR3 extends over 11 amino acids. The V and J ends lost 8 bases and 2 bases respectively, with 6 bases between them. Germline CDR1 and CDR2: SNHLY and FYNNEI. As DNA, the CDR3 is TGTGCCAGCGCCCAGCAAGAGACCCAGTACTTC. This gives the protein CASAQQETQYF.

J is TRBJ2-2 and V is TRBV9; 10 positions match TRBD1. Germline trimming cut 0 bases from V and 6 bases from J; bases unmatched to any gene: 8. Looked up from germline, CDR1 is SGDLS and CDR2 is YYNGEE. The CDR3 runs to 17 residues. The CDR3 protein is CASSVAPGQGMAGELFF. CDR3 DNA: TGTGCCAGCAGCGTAGCCCCGGGACAGGGGATGGCCGGGGAGCTGTTTTTT.

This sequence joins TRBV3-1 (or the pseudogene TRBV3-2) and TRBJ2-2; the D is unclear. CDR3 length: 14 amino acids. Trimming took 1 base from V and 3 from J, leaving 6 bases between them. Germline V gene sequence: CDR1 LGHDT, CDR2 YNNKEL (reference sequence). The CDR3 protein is CASSQGAHTGELFF. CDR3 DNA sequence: TGTGCCAGCAGCCAAGGGGCCCACACCGGGGAGCTGTTTTTT.

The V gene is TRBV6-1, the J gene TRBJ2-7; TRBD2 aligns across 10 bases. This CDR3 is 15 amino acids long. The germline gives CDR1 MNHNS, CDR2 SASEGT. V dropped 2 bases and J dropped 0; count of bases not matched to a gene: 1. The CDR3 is CASSELAGVSYEQYF. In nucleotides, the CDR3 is TGTGCCAGCAGTGAACTAGCGGGAGTCTCCTACGAGCAGTACTTC.

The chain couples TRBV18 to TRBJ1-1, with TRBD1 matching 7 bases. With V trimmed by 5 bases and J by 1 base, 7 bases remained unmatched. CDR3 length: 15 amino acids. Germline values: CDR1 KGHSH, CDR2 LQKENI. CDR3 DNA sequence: TGTGCCAGCTCAGGATTGACAGGGAAGAACACTGAAGCTTTCTTT. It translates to CASSGLTGKNTEAFF.

The CDR3 DNA reads as TGTGCCAGCAGCCCCCGGGGGGTCGGGCGGGGGCCCTCCGGGGAGTTCTTC. This encodes CASSPRGVGRGPSGEFF. The chain uses TRBV7-3 and TRBJ2-1, with D tentatively TRBD2 (7 bases). The germline V and J ends were trimmed by 5 bases and 14 bases, with 31 bases remaining between them. Germline lookup yields CDR1 SGHTA and CDR2 FQGTGA. The CDR3 loop spans 17 amino acids. Full variable domain (outside the CDR3, taken from reference TRBV7-3 and TRBJ2-1): GAGVSQTPSNKVTEKGKYVELRCDPISGHTALYWYRQSLGQGPEFLIYFQGTGAADDSGLPNDRFFAVRPEGSVSTLKIQRTERGDSAVYLCASSPRGVGRGPSGEFFGPGTRLTVL.

This chain's CDR3 is CASSRWGGPTDTQYF. The DNA for the CDR3 is TGTGCCAGCAGCCGGTGGGGGGGGCCGACAGATACGCAGTATTTT. This rearrangement joins TRBV28 to TRBJ2-3; D is possibly TRBD2 (7 bases). The CDR3 is 15 residues long. With 6 bases removed from V and 3 bases from J, the gap between germline ends came to 16 bases. Germline assignment: CDR1 MDHEN and CDR2 SYDVKM.

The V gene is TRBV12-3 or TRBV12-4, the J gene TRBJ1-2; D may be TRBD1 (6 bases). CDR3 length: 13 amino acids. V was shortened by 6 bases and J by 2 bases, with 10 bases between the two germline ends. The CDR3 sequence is CASSKGQNYGYTF. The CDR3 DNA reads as TGTGCCAGCAGCAAGGGACAAAACTATGGCTACACCTTC.

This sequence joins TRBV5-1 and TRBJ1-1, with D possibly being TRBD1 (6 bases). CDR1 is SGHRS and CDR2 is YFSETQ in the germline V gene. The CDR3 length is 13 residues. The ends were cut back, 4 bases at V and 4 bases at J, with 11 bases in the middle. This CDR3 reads CASSKGGGTEAFF. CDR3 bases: TGCGCCAGCAGCAAGGGAGGGGGCACTGAAGCTTTCTTT.

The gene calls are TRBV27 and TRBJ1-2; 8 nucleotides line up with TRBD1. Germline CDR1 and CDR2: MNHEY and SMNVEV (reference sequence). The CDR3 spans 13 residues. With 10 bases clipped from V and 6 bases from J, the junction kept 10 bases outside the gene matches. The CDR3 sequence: CATSDRVVDGYTF. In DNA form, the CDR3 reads TGTGCCACCTCGGACAGGGTAGTTGATGGCTACACCTTC.

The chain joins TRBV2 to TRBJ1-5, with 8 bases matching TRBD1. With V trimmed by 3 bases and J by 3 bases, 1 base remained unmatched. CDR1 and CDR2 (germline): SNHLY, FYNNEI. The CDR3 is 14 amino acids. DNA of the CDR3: TGTGCCAGCAGTGACAGGGGGCACAATCAGCCCCAGCATTTT. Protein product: CASSDRGHNQPQHF.

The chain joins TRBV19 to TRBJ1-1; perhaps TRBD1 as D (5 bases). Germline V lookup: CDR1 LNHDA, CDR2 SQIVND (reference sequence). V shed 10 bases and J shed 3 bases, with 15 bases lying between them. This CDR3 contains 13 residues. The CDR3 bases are TGTGCCACACTGGGCGCGGGGGACACTGAAGCTTTCTTT. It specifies CATLGAGDTEAFF.

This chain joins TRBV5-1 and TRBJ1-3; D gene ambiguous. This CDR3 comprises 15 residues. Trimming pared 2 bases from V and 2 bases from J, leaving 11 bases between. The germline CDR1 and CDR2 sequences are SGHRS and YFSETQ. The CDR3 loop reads CASSFSGVTGNTIYF. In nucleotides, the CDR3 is TGCGCCAGCAGCTTTTCGGGAGTTACTGGAAACACCATATATTTT.

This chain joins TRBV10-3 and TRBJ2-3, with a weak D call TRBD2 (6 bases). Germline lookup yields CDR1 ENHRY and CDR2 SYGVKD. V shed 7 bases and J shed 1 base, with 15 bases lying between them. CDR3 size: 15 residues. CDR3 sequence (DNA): TGTGCCATCACACGGTCTGCGGGGCGCACAGATACGCAGTATTTT. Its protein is CAITRSAGRTDTQYF.

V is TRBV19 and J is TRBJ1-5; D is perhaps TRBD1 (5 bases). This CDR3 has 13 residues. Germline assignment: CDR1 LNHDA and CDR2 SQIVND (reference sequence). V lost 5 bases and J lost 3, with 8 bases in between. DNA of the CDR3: TGTGCCAGTAGTCCGGACACCAATCAGCCCCAGCATTTT. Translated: CASSPDTNQPQHF.

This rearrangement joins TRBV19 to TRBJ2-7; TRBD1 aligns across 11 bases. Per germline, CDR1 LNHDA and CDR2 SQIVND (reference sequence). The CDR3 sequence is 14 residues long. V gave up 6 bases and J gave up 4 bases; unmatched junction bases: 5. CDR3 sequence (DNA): TGTGCCAGTAGCTCCGGGACAGGGGGTTACGAGCAGTACTTC. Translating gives CASSSGTGGYEQYF.

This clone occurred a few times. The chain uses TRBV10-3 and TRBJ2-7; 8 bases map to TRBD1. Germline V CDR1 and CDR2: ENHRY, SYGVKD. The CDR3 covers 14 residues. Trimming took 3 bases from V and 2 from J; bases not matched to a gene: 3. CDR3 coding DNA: TGTGCCATCAGTGACCCGGGACAGGCCTACGAGCAGTACTTC. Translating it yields CAISDPGQAYEQYF.

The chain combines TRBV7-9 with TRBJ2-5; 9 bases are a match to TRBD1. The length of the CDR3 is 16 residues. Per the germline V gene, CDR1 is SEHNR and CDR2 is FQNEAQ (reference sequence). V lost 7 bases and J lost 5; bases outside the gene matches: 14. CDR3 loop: CASIPPGQGFAETQYF. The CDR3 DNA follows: TGTGCCAGCATCCCCCCGGGACAGGGTTTCGCGGAGACCCAGTACTTC.

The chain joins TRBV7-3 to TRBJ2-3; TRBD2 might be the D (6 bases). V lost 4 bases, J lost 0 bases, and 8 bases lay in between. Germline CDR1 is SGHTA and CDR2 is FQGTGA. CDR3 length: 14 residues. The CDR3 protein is CASSSLASTDTQYF. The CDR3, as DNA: TGTGCCAGCAGCTCACTAGCAAGCACAGATACGCAGTATTTT.

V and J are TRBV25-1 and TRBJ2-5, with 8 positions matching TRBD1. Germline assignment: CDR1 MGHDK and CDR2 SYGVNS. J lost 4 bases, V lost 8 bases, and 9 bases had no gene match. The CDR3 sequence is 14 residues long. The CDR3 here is CASSEPGGSETQYF. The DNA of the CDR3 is TGTGCCAGCTCCGAACCAGGGGGCTCAGAGACCCAGTACTTC. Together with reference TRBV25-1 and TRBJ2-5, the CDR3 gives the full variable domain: EADIYQTPRYLVIGTGKKITLECSQTMGHDKMYWYQQDPGMELHLIHYSYGVNSTEKGDLSSESTVSRIRTEHFPLTLESARPSHTSQYLCASSEPGGSETQYFGPGTRLLVL.

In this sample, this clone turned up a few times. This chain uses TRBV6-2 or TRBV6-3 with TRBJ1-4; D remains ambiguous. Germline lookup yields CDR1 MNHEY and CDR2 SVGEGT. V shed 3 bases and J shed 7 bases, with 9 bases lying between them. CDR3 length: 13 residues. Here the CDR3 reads CASSYRRGEKLFF. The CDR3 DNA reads TGTGCCAGCAGTTATCGGAGAGGTGAAAAACTGTTTTTT.

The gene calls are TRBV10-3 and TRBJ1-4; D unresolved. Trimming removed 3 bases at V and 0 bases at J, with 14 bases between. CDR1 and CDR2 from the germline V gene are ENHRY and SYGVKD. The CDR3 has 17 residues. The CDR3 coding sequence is TGTGCCATCAGTGACGCCCCGGCGGGTTCAACTAATGAAAAACTGTTTTTT. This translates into CAISDAPAGSTNEKLFF.